A selection of T cell receptor beta chains follows, all from one sample in a study of identical twins. TCRdb reprocessed the 5' RACE reads via MiXCR and lists one record per CDR3 protein. In the table there are around 530,000 distinct CDR3 sequences, about 16% of which are singletons. This same sample was also part of a study on yellow fever vaccine responses in identical twins.

Source material: CD4+ T cells sorted from blood. These receptors came from a woman aged 18-35 years in good health. CDR3s include the opening cysteine and the closing phenylalanine or tryptophan. A D gene is named only where the DNA matches it firmly. Where a row states a size, it is once, few, many or the class of an expanded clone; other rows omit it.

14	many	NA	TRBV12-3/TRBV12-4	TRBJ1-4	CASSLRSEVGKLFF	TGTGCCAGCAGTTTACGGTCAGAGGTGGGAAAACTGTTTTTT
16	few	TRBD2	TRBV9	TRBJ2-1	CASSVGSGSSYNEQFF	TGTGCCAGCAGCGTAGGTAGCGGGAGCTCCTACAATGAGCAGTTCTTC
12	many	NA	TRBV12-3/TRBV12-4	TRBJ1-1	CASSQHGTEAFF	TGTGCCAGCAGTCAACACGGCACTGAAGCTTTCTTT
14	NA	TRBD1	TRBV25-1	TRBJ1-3	CASSLGTAGNTIYF	TGTGCCAGCAGCCTCGGGACAGCTGGAAACACCATATATTTT
17	once	TRBD1	TRBV14	TRBJ1-5	CASSQDRQGGSNQPQHF	TGTGCCAGCAGCCAAGATAGGCAGGGGGGTAGCAATCAGCCCCAGCATTTT
16	few	TRBD1	TRBV28	TRBJ2-7	CASSFSLRDRDYEQYF	TGTGCCAGCAGTTTTTCGCTCCGGGACAGGGACTACGAGCAGTACTTC
16	NA	NA	TRBV4-2	TRBJ1-4	CASSQEAWGGNEKLFF	TGTGCCAGCAGCCAAGAAGCGTGGGGGGGTAATGAAAAACTGTTTTTT
12	many	TRBD1	TRBV7-2	TRBJ1-4	CASSSDREKLFF	TGTGCCAGCAGCTCGGACAGGGAAAAACTGTTTTTT
15	NA	TRBD2	TRBV5-1	TRBJ2-3	CASSLALRELDTQYF	TGCGCCAGCAGCTTGGCCTTGCGGGAGTTAGATACGCAGTATTTT
14	NA	TRBD1	TRBV10-3	TRBJ2-2	CATLGQGATGELFF	TGTGCCACTTTAGGCCAGGGGGCCACCGGGGAGCTGTTTTTT
12	few	NA	TRBV10-3	TRBJ2-5	CAISDKTGTQYF	TGTGCCATCAGTGACAAGACAGGGACCCAGTACTTC
13	NA	TRBD1	TRBV6-1	TRBJ2-7	CASTDRGTYEQYF	TGTGCCAGCACGGACAGGGGGACCTACGAGCAGTACTTC
15	NA	TRBD2	TRBV6-5	TRBJ2-1	CASSSAASGGCEQFF	TGTGCCAGCAGTTCCGCCGCTAGCGGGGGGTGTGAGCAGTTCTTC
13	NA	NA	TRBV29-1	TRBJ2-1	CSVRPSSYNEQFF	TGCAGCGTTAGGCCCAGCTCCTACAATGAGCAGTTCTTC
13	NA	TRBD2	TRBV28	TRBJ2-3	CASSFRGLAGMNF	TGTGCCAGCAGTTTCAGGGGACTAGCGGGAATGAATTTT
17	NA	NA	TRBV19	TRBJ2-3	CASSLLGGSPGSDTQYF	TGTGCCAGTAGCCTCCTCGGAGGCTCTCCGGGGTCAGATACGCAGTATTTT
14	many	NA	TRBV5-1	TRBJ2-1	CASSPMTRDNEQFF	TGCGCCAGCAGCCCGATGACTAGAGACAATGAGCAGTTCTTC
17	few	TRBD2	TRBV19	TRBJ2-1	CASSIETGLAGVNEQFF	TGTGCCAGTAGTATTGAGACGGGACTAGCGGGAGTCAATGAGCAGTTCTTC
15	many	TRBD2	TRBV12-3/TRBV12-4	TRBJ2-4	CASSLSGGSKNIQYF	TGTGCCAGCAGTTTAAGCGGGGGTTCCAAAAACATTCAGTACTTC
15	few	TRBD2	TRBV12-3/TRBV12-4	TRBJ2-7	CASISSGGYSYEQYF	TGTGCCAGCATCTCTAGCGGAGGGTACTCCTACGAGCAGTACTTC
12	NA	TRBD2	TRBV24-1	TRBJ2-1	CASAGIYNEQFF	TGTGCCTCAGCGGGGATCTACAATGAGCAGTTCTTC
15	few	TRBD2	TRBV7-3	TRBJ2-2	CASSSGSGGVGELFF	TGTGCCAGCAGCTCAGGGAGCGGGGGTGTCGGGGAGCTGTTTTTT
14	NA	NA	TRBV9	TRBJ1-4	CASSVGSVNEKLFF	TGTGCCAGCAGCGTCGGAAGCGTGAATGAAAAACTGTTTTTT
16	NA	TRBD1	TRBV9	TRBJ2-2	CASSPRGQKNTGELFF	TGTGCCAGCAGCCCGAGGGGACAGAAGAACACCGGGGAGCTGTTTTTT
19	few	TRBD2	TRBV11-2	TRBJ2-5	CASSLVGVAGGRQQETQYF	TGTGCCAGCAGCTTGGTGGGAGTAGCGGGGGGGCGTCAACAAGAGACCCAGTACTTC
14	NA	NA	TRBV20-1	TRBJ1-4	CSVKGGPTNEKLFF	TGCAGTGTGAAAGGGGGGCCAACTAATGAAAAACTGTTTTTT
15	few	TRBD2	TRBV12-3/TRBV12-4	TRBJ2-7	CASRRGLAGPYEQYF	TGTGCCAGCAGGCGCGGACTAGCGGGGCCCTACGAGCAGTACTTC
16	few	TRBD2	TRBV3-1	TRBJ2-2	CASSPGLAGGAGELFF	TGTGCCAGCAGCCCGGGACTAGCGGGGGGAGCCGGGGAGCTGTTTTTT
14	NA	TRBD1	TRBV28	TRBJ2-5	CASSFQGAGETQYF	TGTGCCAGCAGTTTTCAGGGGGCTGGAGAGACCCAGTACTTC